This entry is about one TCR beta chain. The sample belongs to a study of shared clonotypes between healthy human individuals. Subsets obtained from CD4+ cells comprised CD45RA+ naive and CD45RA-negative memory cells. Running of the assay took place at deep level. Every immunoSEQ plate was one replicate of a subset's evenly spread DNA. Assay used: immunoSEQ multiplex PCR; TCRdb lists only in-frame clones, some missing. The sample has about 1,500,000 clones; around 97% are singletons. The CDR3 loop spans 13 amino acids. Losses at the gene ends were 5 bases for V and 5 bases for J; bases not matched to a gene: 5. CDR1 is MNHNS, CDR2 SASEGT, per germline.

The chain couples TRBV6-1 to TRBJ2-7, with 8 bases fitting TRBD1. The sequenced material came from naive CD4+ T cells sorted from blood. Subset given: CD45RA+ positively selected. This sequence was found in a man aged 30 to 45 in good health. The CDR3 spells CASSTTGAHEQYF. Written as DNA, the CDR3 is TGTGCCAGCAGTACGACAGGGGCGCACGAGCAGTACTTC.